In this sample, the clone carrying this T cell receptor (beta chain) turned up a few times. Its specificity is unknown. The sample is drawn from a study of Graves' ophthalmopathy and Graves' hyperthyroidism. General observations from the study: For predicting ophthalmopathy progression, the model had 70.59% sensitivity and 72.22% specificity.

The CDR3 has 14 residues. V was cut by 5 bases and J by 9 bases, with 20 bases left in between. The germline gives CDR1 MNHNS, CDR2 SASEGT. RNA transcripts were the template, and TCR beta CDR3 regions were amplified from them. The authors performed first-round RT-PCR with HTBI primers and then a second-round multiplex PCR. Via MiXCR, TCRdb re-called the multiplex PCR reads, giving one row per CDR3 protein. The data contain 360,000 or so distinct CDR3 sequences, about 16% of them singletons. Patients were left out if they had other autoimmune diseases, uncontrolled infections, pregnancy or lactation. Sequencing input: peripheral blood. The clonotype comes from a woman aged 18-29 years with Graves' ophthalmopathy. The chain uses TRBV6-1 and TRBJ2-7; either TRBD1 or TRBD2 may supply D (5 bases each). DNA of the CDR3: TGTGCCAGCAGTAGGGACGGCTCCTACGAGAGGCAGTACTTC. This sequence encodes CASSRDGSYERQYF.